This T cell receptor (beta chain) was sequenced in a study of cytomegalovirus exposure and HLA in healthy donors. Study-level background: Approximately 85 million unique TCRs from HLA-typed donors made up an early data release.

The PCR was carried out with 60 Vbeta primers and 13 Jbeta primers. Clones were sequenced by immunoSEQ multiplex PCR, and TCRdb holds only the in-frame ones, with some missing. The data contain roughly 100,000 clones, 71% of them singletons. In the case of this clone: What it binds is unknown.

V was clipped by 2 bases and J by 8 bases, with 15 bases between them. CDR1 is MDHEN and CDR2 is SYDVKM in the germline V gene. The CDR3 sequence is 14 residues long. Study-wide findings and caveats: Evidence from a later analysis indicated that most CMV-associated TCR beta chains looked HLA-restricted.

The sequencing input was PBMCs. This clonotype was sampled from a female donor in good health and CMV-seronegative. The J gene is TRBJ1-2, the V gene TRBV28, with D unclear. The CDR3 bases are TGTGCCAGCAGTTTAATAGGGAGTCCCTTGGGCTACACCTTC. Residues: CASSLIGSPLGYTF.